This is a list of T cell receptor beta chains from one sample in a study of CD8+ T cells in alopecia areata. TCRdb keeps only in-frame clones here, not all; method: immunoSEQ multiplex PCR. The sample lists approximately 280,000 clones; nearly 60% were seen once. The source was CD4+ T cells sorted from blood, collected at week 24, from a patient treated with tofacitinib. Source of these receptors: a human donor with alopecia areata. CDR3s include the opening cysteine and the closing phenylalanine or tryptophan. Each record gives: J gene, D gene, V gene, clone size, CDR3 protein, CDR3 DNA. D genes are given only for firm matches. Only some rows state a clone size, as once, few, many or a class for expanded clones.

TRBJ2-5	NA	TRBV7-2	NA	CASSLITTEETQYF	TGTGCCAGCAGCCTCATAACAACGGAGGAGACCCAGTACTTC
TRBJ1-1	NA	TRBV7-9	NA	CASSLGQAEAFF	TGTGCCAGCAGCTTAGGACAAGCTGAAGCTTTCTTT
TRBJ1-1	NA	TRBV30	NA	CAWSNTPGGTEAFF	TGTGCCTGGAGTAATACTCCCGGAGGGACTGAAGCTTTCTTT
TRBJ2-5	NA	TRBV2	NA	CASSESWARQETQYF	TGTGCCAGCAGTGAAAGTTGGGCTCGACAAGAGACCCAGTACTTC
TRBJ2-3	NA	TRBV5-1	few	CASSLGPSGGTQYF	TGCGCCAGCAGCTTGGGACCATCCGGTGGTACGCAGTATTTT
TRBJ1-6	NA	TRBV4-1	NA	CASSQHKGERAPLHF	TGCGCCAGCAGCCAACACAAAGGCGAGAGGGCACCCCTCCACTTT
TRBJ2-7	NA	TRBV29-1	NA	CSVRTDSYEQYF	TGCAGCGTCAGGACCGATTCCTACGAGCAGTACTTC
TRBJ2-7	NA	TRBV4-3	NA	CASSQEVRGRPYEQYF	TGCGCCAGCAGCCAAGAGGTCCGGGGCAGACCCTACGAGCAGTACTTC
TRBJ1-4	TRBD1	TRBV4-1	NA	CASSQLIGQGNEKLFF	TGCGCCAGCAGCCAACTGATAGGACAGGGTAATGAAAAACTGTTTTTT
TRBJ2-5	NA	TRBV11-1	NA	CASTLGGPETQYF	TGTGCCAGCACCCTGGGGGGTCCAGAGACCCAGTACTTC
TRBJ1-1	NA	TRBV30	NA	CAWSVQSNTEAFF	TGTGCCTGGAGTGTACAATCGAACACTGAAGCTTTCTTT
TRBJ2-3	NA	TRBV7-9	NA	CASSQRGTDTQYF	TGTGCCAGCAGCCAAAGGGGCACAGATACGCAGTATTTT
TRBJ1-2	TRBD1	TRBV9	NA	CASSGQGASYGYTF	TGTGCCAGCAGCGGCCAGGGGGCGAGCTATGGCTACACCTTC